This TCR beta chain was sequenced for a study of early T cells in non-severe SARS-CoV-2 infection. Whole-study findings and limits: Database matching using VDJdb favored anti-spike CD8 responses, with private and CD4 specificities left missing.

TCRdb independently ran MiXCR on the 5' RACE reads; one entry per CDR3 protein. The sample carries tens of thousands of distinct CDR3 sequences, roughly 4.8% recorded once. In its sample, this clonotype was seen many times. Its target is not known. Per germline, CDR1 GTSNPN and CDR2 SVGIG (reference sequence). The germline V and J ends were trimmed by 2 bases and 0 bases, with 7 bases remaining between them. This CDR3 has 13 residues. This chain links TRBV30 with TRBJ1-1, with a possible D match to TRBD1 (5 bases). The sequence came from an adult who was a healthcare worker with PCR-confirmed SARS-CoV-2 infection or an uninfected control (not recorded which). The sample taken for sequencing was whole blood. This CDR3 reads CAWSRQLNTEAFF. CDR3 DNA: TGTGCCTGGAGTCGACAGCTGAACACTGAAGCTTTCTTT. The full variable domain, its missing parts supplied by reference TRBV30 and TRBJ1-1, is SQTIHQWPATLVQPVGSPLSLECTVEGTSNPNLYWYRQAAGRGLQLLFYSVGIGQISSEVPQNLSASRPQDRQFILSSKKLLLSDSGFYLCAWSRQLNTEAFFGQGTRLTVV.